The 25 T cell receptor beta chains listed next were all sequenced from one sample in a study of CD8 T cells in Susac syndrome. After extraction with the RNeasy kit, about 0.5 to 1 ug of the RNA was reverse transcribed using random hexamers. TCRdb re-derived calls from the immunoSEQ multiplex PCR reads in MiXCR, one entry per CDR3 protein. The table lists about 140,000 distinct CDR3 sequences, roughly 95% of them singletons. The sample consisted of CD4+ T cells from PBMCs. These receptor sequences come from a human donor with multiple sclerosis.

This rearrangement joins TRBV20-1 to TRBJ2-1; tentatively, D is TRBD1 or TRBD2 (5 bases each). Germline CDR1 and CDR2: DFQATT and SNEGSKA (reference sequence). Between the trimmed V and J ends, which lost 1 base and 9 bases, there was a span of 13 bases. The length of the CDR3 is 13 residues. The DNA for the CDR3 is TGCAGTGCTAGAGGAACACCCGGGGCTGAGCAGTTCTTC. Amino acid sequence: CSARGTPGAEQFF.

The V call is TRBV14, the J call TRBJ2-7; 7 bases fit TRBD2. Trimming at V came to 0 bases and at J to 2 bases, leaving 1 base not matched to a gene. Germline V lookup: CDR1 SGHDN, CDR2 FVKESK. The CDR3 runs to 14 residues. Written as DNA, the CDR3 is TGTGCCAGCAGCCAAGAAAGCGGGACCTACGAGCAGTACTTC. Translating gives CASSQESGTYEQYF.

The chain is built from TRBV7-2 and TRBJ2-2, with D unresolved. Germline V lookup: CDR1 SGHTA, CDR2 FQGNSA. CDR3 size: 15 residues. The germline V and J ends were trimmed by 2 bases and 0 bases, with 7 bases remaining between them. The CDR3 is CASSLRHPNTGELFF. The CDR3 DNA sequence: TGTGCCAGCAGCTTAAGACATCCGAACACCGGGGAGCTGTTTTTT.

The rearrangement joins TRBV20-1 to TRBJ2-5; no clear D. V was trimmed by 2 bases and J by 5 bases, leaving 12 bases between them. Germline-derived CDR1 and CDR2 are DFQATT and SNEGSKA (reference sequence). This CDR3 comprises 13 residues. The CDR3 reads CSARSRVWETQYF. CDR3 nucleotides: TGCAGTGCTAGATCTCGTGTGTGGGAGACCCAGTACTTC.

CDR3: CASSFRHNSNQPQHF. DNA for the CDR3: TGTGCCAGCAGTTTTCGGCATAATAGCAATCAGCCCCAGCATTTT. The rearrangement joins TRBV27 to TRBJ1-5; D remains unclear. Germline V gene lookup returns CDR1 MNHEY and CDR2 SMNVEV (reference sequence). V shed 3 bases and J shed 0 bases, with 9 bases lying between them. CDR3 length equals 15 residues.

This sequence joins TRBV4-3 and TRBJ1-6, with 7 bases identical to TRBD1. CDR1 and CDR2 from the germline V gene are LGHNA and YSLEER. CDR3 size: 16 residues. V lost 1 base to trimming and J lost 6 bases; unmatched junction nucleotides: 6. The CDR3 reads CASSQATGTVNSPLHF. Written as DNA, the CDR3 is TGCGCCAGCAGCCAAGCCACCGGGACAGTTAATTCACCCCTCCACTTT.

This rearrangement joins TRBV29-1 to TRBJ2-3; the D is unclear. The CDR3 totals 12 residues. Germline CDR1 and CDR2: SQVTM and ANQGSEA. V was cut by 6 bases and J by 0 bases, with 7 bases left in between. The CDR3 region is CSVDLSTDTQYF. The DNA of the CDR3 is TGCAGCGTCGATCTTAGCACAGATACGCAGTATTTT.

The chain couples TRBV29-1 to TRBJ2-7; 7 bases line up with TRBD1. The germline gives CDR1 SQVTM, CDR2 ANQGSEA. The trim removed 4 bases at V and 2 bases at J, leaving 2 bases unmatched. This CDR3 region has 12 residues. As DNA, the CDR3 is TGCAGCGTTGCAGGGACAGCCTACGAGCAGTACTTC. Its protein is CSVAGTAYEQYF.

This clonotype was recorded only once. CDR3 amino acids: CSARTGMVYGYTF. Here the CDR3 DNA reads TGCAGTGCCCGGACAGGGATGGTCTATGGCTACACCTTC. The V and J genes are TRBV20-1 and TRBJ1-2, with TRBD1 matching 8 bases. V shed 6 bases and J 4 bases; nucleotides not matched to a gene: 7. Germline-derived CDR1 and CDR2 are DFQATT and SNEGSKA (reference sequence). CDR3 length: 13 amino acids.

The chain employs TRBV11-2 and TRBJ2-1; D is unresolved. V was clipped by 0 bases and J by 6 bases, with 12 bases between them. Per the germline V gene, CDR1 is SGHAT and CDR2 is FQNNGV. The CDR3 length is 15 residues. The CDR3 DNA sequence: TGTGCCAGCAGCTTAGATCTTTATCGGGTCAATGAGCAGTTCTTC. Its translation is CASSLDLYRVNEQFF.

This clonotype was detected only once. This chain links TRBV6-5 with TRBJ2-7; possibly TRBD2 for D (5 bases). CDR3 size: 13 residues. In germline, CDR1 is MNHEY, CDR2 SVGAGI. V lost 8 bases to trimming and J lost 0 bases, with 11 bases between them. For the CDR3, the DNA is TGTGCCAGCTCGGGGTCAAACTCCTACGAGCAGTACTTC. Its protein is CASSGSNSYEQYF.

The CDR3 region has the DNA TGTGCCAGCAGCTCCCTTCCCGGACTAGCGGGGGGGCTAGGTGAGCAGTTCTTC. Translating gives CASSSLPGLAGGLGEQFF. This rearrangement joins TRBV5-6 to TRBJ2-1; TRBD2 aligns across 15 bases. Unmatched junction bases numbered 13, after V lost 3 bases and J lost 9 bases. The CDR3 has 18 amino acids. Germline V CDR1 and CDR2: SGHDT, YYEEEE.

This sequence joins TRBV20-1 and TRBJ1-2; TRBD1 matches at 7 bases. This CDR3 region has 15 residues. Looked up from germline, CDR1 is DFQATT and CDR2 is SNEGSKA (reference sequence). Unmatched junction bases numbered 13, after V lost 2 bases and J lost 7 bases. CDR3 protein: CSARNLDRVMSGYTF. DNA for the CDR3: TGCAGTGCTAGAAACCTAGACAGGGTTATGAGTGGCTACACCTTC.

CDR3 sequence reads: CASSSRLGEQFF. The CDR3 DNA sequence: TGTGCCAGCAGCTCCCGGCTAGGTGAGCAGTTCTTC. The chain couples TRBV7-3 to TRBJ2-1; no clear D. Looked up from germline, CDR1 is SGHTA and CDR2 is FQGTGA. This CDR3 contains 12 residues. V was trimmed by 4 bases and J by 9 bases, leaving 10 bases between them.

This chain connects TRBV9 to TRBJ2-5; D is possibly TRBD2 (5 bases). This CDR3 has 14 residues. V was trimmed by 0 bases and J by 2 bases, leaving 8 bases between them. Germline lookup yields CDR1 SGDLS and CDR2 YYNGEE. The CDR3 region is CASSVGLQQETQYF. DNA of the CDR3: TGTGCCAGCAGCGTAGGACTACAACAAGAGACCCAGTACTTC.

This sequence joins TRBV7-2 and TRBJ2-5; unclear D gene. CDR1 and CDR2 (germline): SGHTA, FQGNSA. Trimming removed 5 bases from V and 5 bases from J, with 6 bases in between. The length of the CDR3 is 11 residues. The DNA of the CDR3 is TGTGCCAGCAGCCCGATGGAGACCCAGTACTTC. Its translation is CASSPMETQYF.

This chain uses TRBV28 with TRBJ1-1; D may be TRBD1 (6 bases). The length of the CDR3 is 14 residues. Germline CDR1 is MDHEN and CDR2 is SYDVKM. Trimming removed 7 bases at V and 7 bases at J, with 19 bases between. The CDR3 DNA is TGTGCCAGCAACCTCCGGGGGCTAGCGGGTGAAGCTTTCTTT. Its translation: CASNLRGLAGEAFF.

A few counts support this clonotype. The V call is TRBV29-1, the J call TRBJ1-1, with 9 bases aligning to TRBD1. CDR3 length: 13 residues. Unmatched junction bases numbered 2, after V lost 5 bases and J lost 1 base. Germline V gives CDR1 SQVTM, CDR2 ANQGSEA. Here the CDR3 reads CSVPGQGNTEAFF. The CDR3 region has the DNA TGCAGCGTTCCGGGACAGGGGAACACTGAAGCTTTCTTT.

V is TRBV29-1 and J is TRBJ2-3; D not certain. Germline lookup yields CDR1 SQVTM and CDR2 ANQGSEA. V was cut by 3 bases and J by 1 base, with 5 bases left in between. The CDR3 has 12 amino acids. In DNA, the CDR3 is TGCAGCGTTGATGAGGGCACAGATACGCAGTATTTT. Translating gives CSVDEGTDTQYF.

The V call is TRBV24-1, the J call TRBJ1-2, with 10 bases identical to TRBD1. This CDR3 has 13 amino acids. V dropped 9 bases and J dropped 5; count of bases not matched to a gene: 5. Germline values: CDR1 KGHDR, CDR2 SFDVKD. The CDR3 sequence: CATGTGDHYGYTF. Written as DNA, the CDR3 is TGTGCCACCGGGACAGGGGACCATTATGGCTACACCTTC.

The chain recombines TRBV20-1 with TRBJ1-2; possibly TRBD1 for D (5 bases). Germline V gene lookup returns CDR1 DFQATT and CDR2 SNEGSKA (reference sequence). The CDR3 contains 13 residues. Trimming pared 0 bases from V and 4 bases from J, leaving 9 bases between. Here the CDR3 DNA reads TGCAGTGCTAGAGATCCAGGGAGCTATGGCTACACCTTC. It is translated as CSARDPGSYGYTF.

The chain joins TRBV4-1 to TRBJ2-7, with unresolved D. The CDR3 loop spans 13 amino acids. Germline CDR1 reads MGHRA; CDR2 reads YSYEKL. The V and J ends lost 0 bases and 6 bases respectively, with 9 bases between them. CDR3 DNA sequence: TGCGCCAGCAGCCAAGAGGGTCGTCCCGAGCAGTACTTC. Amino acids: CASSQEGRPEQYF.

J is TRBJ1-1 and V is TRBV5-1; D unclear. CDR1 is SGHRS, CDR2 YFSETQ, per germline. The CDR3 consists of 15 residues. V was shortened by 2 bases and J by 2 bases, with 13 bases between the two germline ends. In nucleotides, the CDR3 is TGCGCCAGCAGCTTCCAGGTGGGGAGAAACACTGAAGCTTTCTTT. Its translation is CASSFQVGRNTEAFF. The whole variable domain, remainder taken from reference TRBV5-1 and TRBJ1-1, is KAGVTQTPRYLIKTRGQQVTLSCSPISGHRSVSWYQQTPGQGLQFLFEYFSETQRNKGNFPGRFSGRQFSNSRSEMNVSTLELGDSALYLCASSFQVGRNTEAFFGQGTRLTVV.

The chain joins TRBV20-1 to TRBJ2-7; 9 bases fit TRBD2. The length of the CDR3 is 15 residues. Germline V gene lookup returns CDR1 DFQATT and CDR2 SNEGSKA (reference sequence). V trimming: 3 bases; J trimming: 7 bases; junction bases outside the gene matches: 13. CDR3: CSASDSGRKLWEQYF. In DNA form, the CDR3 reads TGCAGTGCTAGTGACAGCGGGAGGAAGCTGTGGGAGCAGTACTTC.

The rearrangement links TRBV3-1 to TRBJ2-5; D is possibly TRBD2 (6 bases). Germline V gene data show CDR1 as LGHDT and CDR2 as YNNKEL (reference sequence). The V end was cut by 2 bases, the J end by 0 bases, with 13 bases between. The CDR3 is 16 amino acids. In DNA form, the CDR3 reads TGTGCCAGCAGCCAAAGGCGGGGAATTCACCAAGAGACCCAGTACTTC. It yields the protein CASSQRRGIHQETQYF.